This T cell receptor (beta chain) was recovered during a study of cytomegalovirus exposure and HLA in healthy donors. Produced via immunoSEQ multiplex PCR; TCRdb's table is partial and in-frame only. The sample shows about 73,000 clones, 90% to 95% of them seen only once. Germline assignment: CDR1 LNHDA and CDR2 SQIVND (reference sequence). V lost 5 bases and J lost 2; bases outside the gene matches: 6. The CDR3 is 14 amino acids. As regards this clone: Antigen unknown.

Study-level findings and limits: It was found in a later analysis that first-cohort TCR clusters tended to co-occur in the approximately 130 validation repertoires. The study recorded 160 or so TCR beta chains that were cytomegalovirus-associated.

Donors were drawn from the approximately 120-subject validation cohort, separate from the roughly 700-subject first cohort. The receptor was isolated from a woman younger than 35 in good health and CMV-seropositive. The sequencing input was PBMCs. The chain combines TRBV19 with TRBJ2-7; 7 positions agree with TRBD1. DNA for the CDR3: TGTGCCAGTAGTTTAGGGCAGGGGGCCTACGAGCAGTACTTC. Translated, it gives CASSLGQGAYEQYF.